The next 21 T cell receptor beta chains were all read from a single sample in a study of blood T cell repertoires in COVID-19. The method was immunoSEQ multiplex PCR; TCRdb's version includes in-frame clones alone and lacks a portion of them. This sample yields under 200,000 clones, of which 90% are seen a single time; around 0.5% belongs to the top ten. Sequenced: peripheral blood. The receptor set was obtained from a man aged 50 or older with acute or convalescent COVID-19.

The genes are TRBV27 and TRBJ2-7; 14 positions match TRBD2. Germline assignment: CDR1 MNHEY and CDR2 SMNVEV (reference sequence). V dropped 5 bases and J dropped 2; count of bases not matched to a gene: 8. There are 17 residues in the CDR3. The CDR3 region has the DNA TGTGCCAGCAGTCCTAGACTAGCGGGAGGGATAACCTACGAGCAGTACTTC. This translates into CASSPRLAGGITYEQYF.

This clone was seen just once. The rearrangement uses TRBV5-1 and TRBJ2-1; 9 nucleotides line up with TRBD2. The germline gives CDR1 SGHRS, CDR2 YFSETQ. With 2 bases clipped from V and 3 bases from J, the junction kept 9 bases outside the gene matches. CDR3 length: 17 residues. CDR3 nucleotide sequence: TGCGCCAGCAGCTTTGGACTAGCGCCAGACAACTACAATGAGCAGTTCTTC. Amino acids: CASSFGLAPDNYNEQFF. The full variable domain, in which reference TRBV5-1 and TRBJ2-1 provide the parts outside the CDR3, is KAGVTQTPRYLIKTRGQQVTLSCSPISGHRSVSWYQQTPGQGLQFLFEYFSETQRNKGNFPGRFSGRQFSNSRSEMNVSTLELGDSALYLCASSFGLAPDNYNEQFFGPGTRLTVL.

The chain is built from TRBV6-1 and TRBJ2-7; TRBD1 is a possible D gene (6 bases). The CDR3 has 15 amino acids. The V gene lost 1 base and the J gene lost 0 bases, with 10 bases spanning the gap. The germline CDR1 and CDR2 sequences are MNHNS and SASEGT. For the CDR3, the DNA is TGTGCCAGCAGTGAAGACAGGGCGAGCTCCTACGAGCAGTACGTC. This gives the protein CASSEDRASSYEQYV.

The rearrangement links TRBV9 to TRBJ2-5, with 8 bases that match TRBD2. The ends lost 4 bases at V and 5 bases at J; junction bases unmatched: 1. The germline CDR1 and CDR2 sequences are SGDLS and YYNGEE. The CDR3 runs 12 residues. The CDR3 spells CASSPGGETQYF. The CDR3 DNA reads TGTGCCAGCAGCCCGGGGGGGGAGACCCAGTACTTC.

The table lists this clone with a count of one. This chain connects TRBV27 to TRBJ1-3, with 7 bases identical to TRBD1. CDR3 length equals 16 residues. Trimming cost V 0 bases and J 4 bases; bases outside gene matches: 6. The germline V gene has CDR1 MNHEY and CDR2 SMNVEV (reference sequence). The CDR3 region is CASSLSGTALGNTIYF. The CDR3, as DNA: TGTGCCAGCAGTTTATCGGGGACAGCTTTGGGAAACACCATATATTTT.

The rearrangement joins TRBV11-2 to TRBJ1-3, with D possibly TRBD1 on 5 matching bases. Germline-derived CDR1 and CDR2 are SGHAT and FQNNGV. With 4 bases removed from V and 2 bases from J, the gap between germline ends came to 12 bases. The CDR3 has 15 residues. CDR3 residues: CASSWGRSTGNTIYF. Written as DNA, the CDR3 is TGTGCCAGCAGCTGGGGCAGGTCGACTGGAAACACCATATATTTT.

The V and J genes are TRBV3-1 (or the pseudogene TRBV3-2) and TRBJ2-3, with 13 bases aligning to TRBD2. J lost 11 bases, V lost 4 bases, and 3 bases had no gene match. The CDR3 sequence is 13 residues long. Germline CDR1 LGHDT, CDR2 YNNKEL (reference sequence). The CDR3: CASSLRTSGGQYF. CDR3 sequence (DNA): TGTGCCAGCAGCCTTCGGACTAGCGGGGGGCAGTATTTT.

J is TRBJ2-3 and V is TRBV30, with D perhaps matching TRBD2 (6 bases). Per germline, CDR1 GTSNPN and CDR2 SVGIG (reference sequence). V shed 5 bases and J shed 0 bases, with 12 bases lying between them. The CDR3 spans 14 residues. The DNA of the CDR3 is TGTGCCTGGTCCCATGGGGGGAGCACAGATACGCAGTATTTT. It is translated as CAWSHGGSTDTQYF.

This clone was observed once. The rearrangement joins TRBV28 to TRBJ2-7; the D gene is possibly TRBD1 (7 bases). V gave up 5 bases and J gave up 3 bases, with 17 bases separating them. Germline V CDR1 and CDR2: MDHEN, SYDVKM. The CDR3 is 15 amino acids. This CDR3 is CASSPRDSLDYEQYF. The CDR3, as DNA: TGTGCCAGCAGTCCGCGGGACAGCCTGGACTACGAGCAGTACTTC.

The CDR3 here is CASRTSGGNEQFF. The CDR3 bases are TGTGCCAGCCGCACTAGCGGGGGAAATGAGCAGTTCTTC. V gene TRBV27 combines with J gene TRBJ2-1; 11 bases agree with TRBD2. The CDR3 covers 13 residues. The germline gives CDR1 MNHEY, CDR2 SMNVEV (reference sequence). The trim removed 8 bases at V and 7 bases at J, leaving 4 bases unmatched.

The chain carries TRBV3-1 (or the pseudogene TRBV3-2) and TRBJ1-2; D not resolved. Trimming pared 3 bases from V and 4 bases from J, leaving 12 bases between. Germline CDR1 reads LGHDT; CDR2 reads YNNKEL (reference sequence). The CDR3 is 14 amino acids. The CDR3: CASSHLPGSYGYTF. The CDR3 bases are TGTGCCAGCAGCCATTTACCAGGATCCTATGGCTACACCTTC.

This chain links TRBV9 with TRBJ2-2, with TRBD1 matching over 8 bases. The V gene end was trimmed by 4 bases and the J gene end by 2 bases; junction bases not matched to a gene: 7. CDR1 SGDLS and CDR2 YYNGEE come from the germline V gene. CDR3 length equals 16 residues. The CDR3 sequence: CASSPQDRANTGELFF. DNA of the CDR3: TGTGCCAGCAGCCCCCAGGACAGGGCAAACACCGGGGAGCTGTTTTTT.

This rearrangement joins TRBV19 to TRBJ2-7; TRBD2 matches 8 bases. The CDR3 is 15 amino acids. Germline V CDR1 and CDR2: LNHDA, SQIVND (reference sequence). With 5 bases clipped from V and 2 bases from J, the junction kept 8 bases outside the gene matches. This CDR3 reads CASSALAGGTYEQYF. CDR3 sequence (DNA): TGTGCCAGTAGTGCCTTGGCGGGAGGAACCTACGAGCAGTACTTC.

The V gene is TRBV5-4, the J gene TRBJ1-1; D may be TRBD1 (6 bases). CDR3 size: 15 residues. The germline V and J ends were trimmed by 4 bases and 3 bases, with 16 bases remaining between them. Per the germline V gene, CDR1 is SGHNT and CDR2 is YYREEE (reference sequence). The CDR3 DNA is TGTGCCAGCAGCCCCGGCGCGGGGGGCCACACTGAAGCTTTCTTT. Encoded protein: CASSPGAGGHTEAFF.

The chain links TRBV19 to TRBJ1-4; D not certain. The CDR3 covers 19 residues. Germline CDR1 is LNHDA and CDR2 is SQIVND (reference sequence). The V end was cut by 2 bases, the J end by 5 bases, with 24 bases between. The CDR3 DNA is TGTGCCAGTAGTATACGGACTAAGACAAAACCCAGCGAGAATGAAAAACTGTTTTTT. Protein: CASSIRTKTKPSENEKLFF.

This clone is a singleton in its sample. The chain has TRBV7-9 and TRBJ2-7; D possibly corresponds to TRBD2 (6 bases). The germline V gene encodes CDR1 SEHNR and CDR2 FQNEAQ (reference sequence). CDR3 length: 16 amino acids. The V and J ends lost 1 base and 0 bases respectively, with 13 bases between them. CDR3 coding DNA: TGTGCCAGCAGCTTAGGGGCGGGACCCGACTCCTACGAGCAGTACTTC. Translating gives CASSLGAGPDSYEQYF.

The chain is built from TRBV2 and TRBJ2-1; D is possibly TRBD1 (6 bases). Germline V gene data show CDR1 as SNHLY and CDR2 as FYNNEI. The V and J ends lost 1 base and 0 bases respectively, with 10 bases between them. The length of the CDR3 is 16 residues. The CDR3 DNA sequence: TGTGCCAGCAGTGAAGGGACAGCGAGCTCCTACAATGAGCAGTTCTTC. Translation: CASSEGTASSYNEQFF.

Written as DNA, the CDR3 is TGCAGTGCTAGTGACGGGAGGGATACGCAGTATTTT. Encoded protein: CSASDGRDTQYF. The chain couples TRBV20-1 to TRBJ2-3; 7 bases are a match to TRBD2. There are 12 residues in the CDR3. Germline CDR1 and CDR2: DFQATT and SNEGSKA (reference sequence). The V gene end was trimmed by 3 bases and the J gene end by 6 bases; junction bases not matched to a gene: 3.

The rearrangement uses TRBV15 and TRBJ1-5, with 8 bases matching TRBD1. There are 15 residues in the CDR3. V lost 4 bases and J lost 5; bases outside the gene matches: 7. The germline gives CDR1 LNHNV, CDR2 YYDKDF (reference sequence). CDR3 nucleotides: TGTGCCACCAGCACTCAGACAGGGGAACATCAGCCCCAGCATTTT. As protein: CATSTQTGEHQPQHF.

This clone was counted between two and nine times. The rearrangement uses TRBV7-9 and TRBJ2-7; possible D gene TRBD1, 6 bases. Trimming left V 5 bases short and J 6 bases short, with 11 bases between. Per the germline V gene, CDR1 is SEHNR and CDR2 is FQNEAQ (reference sequence). The CDR3 loop spans 12 amino acids. CDR3 residues: CASSLTGREQYF. The CDR3 coding sequence is TGTGCCAGCAGCCTCACAGGGCGCGAGCAGTACTTC. Full variable domain (missing parts from reference TRBV7-9 and TRBJ2-7): DTGVSQNPRHKITKRGQNVTFRCDPISEHNRLYWYRQTLGQGPEFLTYFQNEAQLEKSRLLSDRFSAERPKGSFSTLEIQRTEQGDSAMYLCASSLTGREQYFGPGTRLTVT.

This clone was observed a few times. This chain uses TRBV5-8 with TRBJ2-5, with TRBD2 matching 12 bases. The CDR3 length is 18 residues. With 0 bases clipped from V and 2 bases from J, the junction kept 8 bases outside the gene matches. The germline CDR1 and CDR2 sequences are SGHTS and YDEGEE. The CDR3 sequence: CASSLAVLAGGIQETQYF. The CDR3 DNA sequence: TGTGCCAGCAGCTTGGCTGTCCTAGCGGGGGGGATACAAGAGACCCAGTACTTC.